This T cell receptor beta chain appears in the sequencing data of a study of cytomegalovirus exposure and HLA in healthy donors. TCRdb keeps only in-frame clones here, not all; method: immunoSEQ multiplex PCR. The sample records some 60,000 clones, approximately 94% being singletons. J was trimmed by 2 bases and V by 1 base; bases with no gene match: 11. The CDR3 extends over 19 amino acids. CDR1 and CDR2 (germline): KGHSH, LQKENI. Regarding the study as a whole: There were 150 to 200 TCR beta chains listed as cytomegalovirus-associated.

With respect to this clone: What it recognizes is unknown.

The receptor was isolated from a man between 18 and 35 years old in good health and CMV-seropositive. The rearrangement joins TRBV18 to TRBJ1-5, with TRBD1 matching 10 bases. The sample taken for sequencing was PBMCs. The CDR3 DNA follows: TGTGCCAGCTCACCACGGGACAGGGGAAGGATGGTAGGCAATCAGCCCCAGCATTTT. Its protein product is CASSPRDRGRMVGNQPQHF.